These T cell receptor beta chains were read from a single sample in a study of T-cell memory formation after mild COVID-19. From the 5' RACE reads, TCRdb called clonotypes with MiXCR, one entry per CDR3 protein. The profile covers 240,000 or so distinct CDR3 sequences, with more than 8% appearing a single time and approximately 20% taken by the ten largest. The sequenced sample consisted of PBMCs or a T cell subset sorted from them (not recorded which). The receptors were gathered from a man aged 18 to 29 who had mild COVID-19 (a few samples of this study predate the infection). Cell type and time point are not known. CDR3s leave out the opening cysteine and the closing phenylalanine or tryptophan.

j_gene | v_gene | CDR3aa
TRBJ1-1 | TRBV5-1 | ASSLGGDTEAF
TRBJ1-2 | TRBV6-2/TRBV6-3 | ASRPTGNYGYT
TRBJ2-1 | TRBV12-3/TRBV12-4 | ASSFRRGNEQF
TRBJ1-2 | TRBV5-1 | ASSLGTGDYGYT
TRBJ2-7 | TRBV7-3 | ASSLVKISRAYEQY
TRBJ2-5 | TRBV7-2 | ASSLVGQETQY
TRBJ1-2 | TRBV6-1 | ASSTRDRVGYT
TRBJ2-5 | TRBV5-1 | ASSFLQTQY
TRBJ1-1 | TRBV5-4 | AIGRGTF
TRBJ2-2 | TRBV4-3 | ARARGGSGELF
TRBJ2-1 | TRBV12-3/TRBV12-4 | ASSLAWTGYNEQF
TRBJ1-5 | TRBV10-3 | AISRQEDQPQH
TRBJ1-5 | TRBV7-2 | ASSLSRHQPQH
TRBJ1-1 | TRBV6-2/TRBV6-3 | ASSHRVGGTEAF
TRBJ2-5 | TRBV12-3/TRBV12-4 | ASSLGSGGTQY
TRBJ2-3 | TRBV24-1 | ATSGGQGAGDTQY
TRBJ1-2 | TRBV6-5 | ASSYSIANYGYT
TRBJ2-1 | TRBV7-9 | ASSSFVGGPEQF
TRBJ2-1 | TRBV11-3 | ASSLSENNEQF
TRBJ2-5 | TRBV7-6 | ASSSVGGKETQY
TRBJ1-4 | TRBV12-3/TRBV12-4 | ASTPDRARNTGKLF
TRBJ2-7 | TRBV11-2 | ASSPGRMGAYEQY
TRBJ2-1 | TRBV10-3 | AISRQEFQEQF